The 27 T cell receptor beta chains below were found in one sample sequenced in a study of cytomegalovirus exposure and HLA in healthy donors. This PCR relied on a set of 60 Vbeta primers and 13 Jbeta primers. Using immunoSEQ multiplex PCR, the repertoire was profiled, and TCRdb retains in-frame clones only, with some absent. The repertoire table contains 200,000 to 250,000 clones. Material for sequencing was PBMCs. The origin of the receptors is a girl aged 2-10 years in good health and CMV-seropositive.

The chain uses TRBV28 and TRBJ2-1; D not resolved. The CDR3 sequence is 16 residues long. Germline V gene lookup returns CDR1 MDHEN and CDR2 SYDVKM. Trimming took 5 bases from V and 0 from J, leaving 14 bases between them. CDR3 sequence reads: CASSPLDHSSYNEQFF. In DNA, the CDR3 is TGTGCCAGCAGTCCCCTCGATCACAGCTCCTACAATGAGCAGTTCTTC.

This chain uses TRBV2 with TRBJ1-1, with 7 bases lining up with TRBD1. Germline V gives CDR1 SNHLY, CDR2 FYNNEI. V was clipped by 6 bases and J by 1 base; unmatched bases: 5. The CDR3 totals 14 residues. CDR3 amino acids: CASSSGTENTEAFF. In DNA, the CDR3 is TGTGCCAGCAGCTCCGGGACAGAGAACACTGAAGCTTTCTTT.

This sequence joins TRBV7-9 and TRBJ1-1; D might be TRBD1 (6 bases). Germline CDR1 SEHNR, CDR2 FQNEAQ (reference sequence). The V end was cut by 8 bases, the J end by 3 bases, with 19 bases between. The CDR3 has 15 residues. CDR3 amino acids: CASQQGSGVDTEAFF. The CDR3 region has the DNA TGTGCCAGCCAGCAAGGATCAGGGGTCGACACTGAAGCTTTCTTT.

The chain recombines TRBV2 with TRBJ1-5, with TRBD1 matching 8 bases. The V segment lost 6 bases and the J segment 0 bases; nucleotides outside the gene matches: 4. Per the germline V gene, CDR1 is SNHLY and CDR2 is FYNNEI. The CDR3 runs to 15 residues. The CDR3 nucleotides read TGTGCCAGCAGCACAGGGGGTTATAGCAATCAGCCCCAGCATTTT. Protein: CASSTGGYSNQPQHF.

This chain links TRBV5-1 with TRBJ2-5; the match to TRBD1 covers 9 bases. J was trimmed by 5 bases and V by 3 bases; bases with no gene match: 5. The CDR3 runs 14 residues. From germline, CDR1 is SGHRS and CDR2 YFSETQ. This chain's CDR3 is CASSSGQGMETQYF. In DNA, the CDR3 is TGCGCCAGCAGCTCTGGACAGGGGATGGAGACCCAGTACTTC.

The rearrangement links TRBV4-1 to TRBJ2-5; D might be TRBD2 (6 bases). The end of the DNA is better explained by TRBJ2-7, so the J call may be wrong. CDR3 length: 15 residues. Per germline, CDR1 MGHRA and CDR2 YSYEKL. CDR3 sequence reads: CASSPTSGEVYEQYF. The CDR3 DNA is TGCGCCAGCAGCCCGACTAGTGGGGAGGTCTACGAGCAGTACTTC.

The chain is built from TRBV7-2 and TRBJ2-3; D might be TRBD2 (5 bases). This CDR3 has 14 amino acids. Germline V gives CDR1 SGHTA, CDR2 FQGNSA. Trimming stripped 1 base from V and 4 bases from J, with 9 bases between. The CDR3 DNA reads TGTGCCAGCAGCTTAGGACTAATCCCAGATACGCAGTATTTT. Its translation: CASSLGLIPDTQYF. Filled out from reference TRBV7-2 and TRBJ2-3, the complete variable domain reads GAGVSQSPSNKVTEKGKDVELRCDPISGHTALYWYRQSLGQGLEFLIYFQGNSAPDKSGLPSDRFSAERTGGSVSTLTIQRTQQEDSAVYLCASSLGLIPDTQYFGPGTRLTVL.

CDR3: CASSRGGTEAFF. CDR3 nucleotides: TGTGCCAGCAGCCGAGGAGGAACTGAAGCTTTCTTT. The genes are TRBV5-6 and TRBJ1-1, with D unresolved. Germline V gene lookup returns CDR1 SGHDT and CDR2 YYEEEE. Trimming took off 4 bases at V and 5 bases at J, with 9 bases between the two ends. The CDR3 sequence is 12 residues long.

The chain combines TRBV5-4 with TRBJ2-4; D might be TRBD2 (6 bases). CDR3 length: 15 residues. Trimming took 3 bases from V and 0 from J, leaving 10 bases between them. In germline, CDR1 is SGHNT, CDR2 YYREEE (reference sequence). This CDR3 reads CASSSTGLAKNIQYF. The CDR3 nucleotides read TGTGCCAGCAGCTCCACGGGACTAGCCAAAAACATTCAGTACTTC.

The rearrangement joins TRBV11-2 to TRBJ2-7; 13 nucleotides line up with TRBD2. Germline V gene lookup returns CDR1 SGHAT and CDR2 FQNNGV. V gave up 5 bases and J gave up 6 bases; unmatched junction bases: 7. This CDR3 contains 15 residues. The CDR3 DNA sequence: TGTGCCAGCAGCACCGGACTAGCGGGAGTCCTCGAGCAGTACTTC. Translating it yields CASSTGLAGVLEQYF.

The genes are TRBV4-1 and TRBJ1-5; D remains ambiguous. The CDR3 contains 16 residues. CDR1 is MGHRA and CDR2 is YSYEKL in the germline V gene. V lost 3 bases and J lost 3, with 15 bases in between. This CDR3 is CASSQDFPGHNQPQHF. The CDR3 DNA reads TGCGCCAGCAGCCAGGACTTCCCGGGCCACAATCAGCCCCAGCATTTT.

This sequence joins TRBV11-2 and TRBJ2-2; 10 bases map to TRBD2. V lost 4 bases, J lost 6 bases, and 5 bases stayed unmatched. Germline V lookup: CDR1 SGHAT, CDR2 FQNNGV. The CDR3 length is 15 residues. The CDR3 sequence is CASSSLAGVAGELFF. In DNA, the CDR3 is TGTGCCAGCAGCTCCCTAGCGGGAGTAGCCGGGGAGCTGTTTTTT.

The V gene is TRBV4-1, the J gene TRBJ2-3; D ambiguous. This CDR3 is built from 16 residues. Per the germline V gene, CDR1 is MGHRA and CDR2 is YSYEKL. Trimming stripped 0 bases from V and 4 bases from J, with 14 bases between. The CDR3 region has the DNA TGCGCCAGCAGCCAAGAAACGGGTCCGACCCCAGATACGCAGTATTTT. Amino acid sequence: CASSQETGPTPDTQYF.

The rearrangement joins TRBV5-6 to TRBJ1-2; no clear D. CDR1 and CDR2 from the germline V gene are SGHDT and YYEEEE. The CDR3 is 14 residues long. Trimming took off 0 bases at V and 6 bases at J, with 12 bases between the two ends. The CDR3: CASSLDPRRDGYTF. In DNA, the CDR3 is TGTGCCAGCAGCTTGGACCCCCGGAGGGATGGCTACACCTTC.

The CDR3 spells CSVGSGDMNTEAFF. The CDR3 bases are TGCAGCGTTGGGTCAGGGGACATGAACACTGAAGCTTTCTTT. This chain joins TRBV29-1 and TRBJ1-1, with a weak D call TRBD1 (6 bases). Looked up from germline, CDR1 is SQVTM and CDR2 is ANQGSEA. The CDR3 covers 14 residues. The V and J ends lost 4 bases and 0 bases respectively, with 12 bases between them. The whole variable domain, filled in from reference TRBV29-1 and TRBJ1-1, reads SAVISQKPSRDICQRGTSLTIQCQVDSQVTMMFWYRQQPGQSLTLIATANQGSEATYESGFVIDKFPISRPNLTFSTLTVSNMSPEDSSIYLCSVGSGDMNTEAFFGQGTRLTVV.

The chain links TRBV13 to TRBJ2-1; no clear D gene. The CDR3 spans 15 residues. With 5 bases removed from V and 0 bases from J, the gap between germline ends came to 11 bases. Germline V gives CDR1 PRHDT, CDR2 FYEKMQ (reference sequence). Here the CDR3 DNA reads TGTGCCAGCAGCCCCCCTCTACCCTCCTACAATGAGCAGTTCTTC. Translation: CASSPPLPSYNEQFF. The whole variable domain, filled in from reference TRBV13 and TRBJ2-1, reads AAGVIQSPRHLIKEKRETATLKCYPIPRHDTVYWYQQGPGQDPQFLISFYEKMQSDKGSIPDRFSAQQFSDYHSELNMSSLELGDSALYFCASSPPLPSYNEQFFGPGTRLTVL.

The chain is built from TRBV28 and TRBJ1-3, with D uncertain. CDR1 is MDHEN, CDR2 SYDVKM, per germline. Trimming cost V 4 bases and J 0 bases, with 10 bases left between them. The CDR3 contains 15 residues. CDR3 sequence: CASSSPGFSGNTIYF. CDR3 coding DNA: TGTGCCAGCAGTTCCCCCGGGTTCTCTGGAAACACCATATATTTT.

V usage is TRBV7-9 and J usage is TRBJ2-1; the D gene is possibly TRBD2 (5 bases). The CDR3 totals 14 residues. Germline-derived CDR1 and CDR2 are SEHNR and FQNEAQ (reference sequence). V lost 5 bases, J lost 0 bases, and 8 bases lay in between. The CDR3 protein is CASSASLSYNEQFF. The CDR3 nucleotides read TGTGCCAGCAGCGCTAGCCTCTCCTACAATGAGCAGTTCTTC.

The chain links TRBV30 to TRBJ2-7; possibly TRBD2 for D (5 bases). This CDR3 has 13 residues. Germline V gene data show CDR1 as GTSNPN and CDR2 as SVGIG (reference sequence). The V end was cut by 0 bases, the J end by 6 bases, with 12 bases between. The CDR3 DNA reads TGTGCCTGGAGTGTAGCACTAGTAGGCGAGCAGTACTTC. It encodes CAWSVALVGEQYF.

J is TRBJ2-3 and V is TRBV29-1; D uncertain. Between the trimmed V and J ends, which lost 5 bases and 4 bases, there was a span of 7 bases. The CDR3 consists of 11 residues. The V gene's germline CDR1 is SQVTM and CDR2 ANQGSEA. The CDR3 sequence is CSVSPADTQYF. The DNA of the CDR3 is TGCAGCGTTTCTCCCGCAGATACGCAGTATTTT.

V usage is TRBV11-2 and J usage is TRBJ2-4, with 9 bases identical to TRBD1. Unmatched junction bases numbered 11, after V lost 0 bases and J lost 2 bases. The CDR3 is 19 amino acids. CDR1 and CDR2 (germline): SGHAT, FQNNGV. The CDR3 DNA is TGTGCCAGCAGCTTAGACCACACTCCAGGGACAGGGACCAAAAACATTCAGTACTTC. Protein: CASSLDHTPGTGTKNIQYF.

This chain uses TRBV20-1 with TRBJ1-2; D is uncertain. V lost 6 bases and J lost 8, with 13 bases in between. This CDR3 contains 11 residues. The germline gives CDR1 DFQATT, CDR2 SNEGSKA (reference sequence). For the CDR3, the DNA is TGCAGTGCCACCAGACAAGGCGGCTACACCTTC. Translation: CSATRQGGYTF.

V gene TRBV11-2 combines with J gene TRBJ2-3; 7 nucleotides agree with TRBD2. Germline V gives CDR1 SGHAT, CDR2 FQNNGV. The junction had 12 bases not matched to a gene; V was cut back by 0 bases and J by 3 bases. This CDR3 contains 18 residues. CDR3 protein: CASSLDRLAGVGTDTQYF. The CDR3 DNA is TGTGCCAGCAGCTTAGATCGTCTGGCGGGAGTTGGGACAGATACGCAGTATTTT. Looking up the rest from reference TRBV11-2 and TRBJ2-3 gives the full variable domain: EAGVAQSPRYKIIEKRQSVAFWCNPISGHATLYWYQQILGQGPKLLIQFQNNGVVDDSQLPKDRFSAERLKGVDSTLKIQPAKLEDSAVYLCASSLDRLAGVGTDTQYFGPGTRLTVL.

The gene calls are TRBV7-9 and TRBJ2-5; perhaps TRBD2 as D (5 bases). V lost 4 bases to trimming and J lost 7 bases, with 19 bases between them. This CDR3 spans 15 amino acids. Germline V gene lookup returns CDR1 SEHNR and CDR2 FQNEAQ (reference sequence). The CDR3, as DNA: TGTGCCAGCAGCTCCCTTTCCGGGGAGATAAGGACCCAGTACTTC. Encoded protein: CASSSLSGEIRTQYF.

The chain recombines TRBV10-3 with TRBJ1-5, with D perhaps matching TRBD1 (5 bases). V lost 9 bases and J 5 bases, leaving 14 bases between the germline ends. Germline V gene lookup returns CDR1 ENHRY and CDR2 SYGVKD. The CDR3 consists of 13 residues. The CDR3 nucleotides read TGTGCCATATCTCGGGGGTGGGATCAGCCCCAGCATTTT. This gives the protein CAISRGWDQPQHF.

The chain uses TRBV19 and TRBJ1-1; 9 positions match TRBD1. Looked up from germline, CDR1 is LNHDA and CDR2 is SQIVND (reference sequence). The CDR3 is 16 amino acids. After removal of 7 bases from V and 4 bases from J, the junction contained 13 bases not matched to a gene. The CDR3 region is CASNPGQGFWSTEAFF. As DNA, the CDR3 is TGTGCCAGTAACCCGGGACAGGGTTTCTGGAGCACTGAAGCTTTCTTT.

The chain has TRBV14 and TRBJ2-1, with TRBD2 matching over 8 bases. CDR1 SGHDN and CDR2 FVKESK come from the germline V gene. The CDR3 runs to 14 residues. Trimming cost V 3 bases and J 6 bases; bases outside gene matches: 4. This CDR3 reads CASSQTGTSNEQFF. The DNA of the CDR3 is TGTGCCAGCAGCCAGACCGGGACTAGCAATGAGCAGTTCTTC.